This T cell receptor (beta chain) emerged from a study of CD8 T cells in Susac syndrome. Reverse transcription of about 0.5 to 1 ug RNA was carried out with random hexamers. TCRdb processed the immunoSEQ multiplex PCR reads anew with MiXCR; each CDR3 protein has one entry. The sample gives about 210,000 distinct CDR3 sequences, roughly 96% of which show up once; roughly 0.1% is in the top ten. Study results and caveats: Only a relatively small number of individuals were included in the TCR sequencing and HLA analysis.

For this clonotype: Its antigen is not known.

The germline V and J ends were trimmed by 2 bases and 3 bases, with 11 bases remaining between them. The CDR3 covers 14 residues. Looked up from germline, CDR1 is SGHRS and CDR2 is YFSETQ. Sequencing of TCR beta was performed on blood CD8+ T cells and on blood CD4+ T cells. Negative isolation yielded CD4+ and CD8+ T cells, and FACS enriched TEMRA cells. The sequenced sample consisted of CD4+ T cells from PBMCs. The chain links TRBV5-1 to TRBJ1-2, with a possible D match to TRBD1 (6 bases). This clonotype was sampled from a human donor with multiple sclerosis. The CDR3 region is CASSLGDNDYGYTF. The CDR3 DNA sequence: TGCGCCAGCAGCTTAGGGGACAACGACTATGGCTACACCTTC.